One sample yielded the 6 T cell receptor beta chains listed below, sequenced in a study of T cell changes during pregnancy in multiple sclerosis. Profiled with immunoSEQ multiplex PCR; TCRdb holds only in-frame clones, not every one. The sample carries over 70,000 clones, approximately 89% recorded once. The sample was peripheral blood, taken in the first trimester of pregnancy. The receptor source for this set is a female donor in good health, enrolled as a control in a pregnancy study.

V gene TRBV7-2 combines with J gene TRBJ2-7; the D gene is possibly TRBD2 (7 bases). This CDR3 region has 14 residues. Germline values: CDR1 SGHTA, CDR2 FQGNSA. Trimming removed 6 bases at V and 2 bases at J, with 14 bases between. CDR3 coding DNA: TGTGCCAGCAGTTCACCGGGGGGCCCCTACGAGCAGTACTTC. Translation: CASSSPGGPYEQYF.

The rearrangement uses TRBV9 and TRBJ2-7, with a weak D call TRBD1 (6 bases). This CDR3 region has 15 residues. Trimming shortened V by 0 bases and J by 1 base, and 11 bases separated the two germline ends. Germline CDR1 SGDLS, CDR2 YYNGEE. CDR3 nucleotide sequence: TGTGCCAGCAGCGTAGAACAGGGTAAATCCTACGAGCAGTACTTC. It encodes CASSVEQGKSYEQYF. Full variable domain (rest looked up from reference TRBV9 and TRBJ2-7): DSGVTQTPKHLITATGQRVTLRCSPRSGDLSVYWYQQSLDQGLQFLIQYYNGEERAKGNILERFSAQQFPDLHSELNLSSLELGDSALYFCASSVEQGKSYEQYFGPGTRLTVT.

The chain couples TRBV6-5 to TRBJ2-7, with D unclear. CDR3 length: 14 amino acids. The germline V and J ends were trimmed by 0 bases and 2 bases, with 8 bases remaining between them. Germline loops: CDR1 MNHEY, CDR2 SVGAGI. The DNA of the CDR3 is TGTGCCAGCAGTTACTCGACGGGTCCCTACGAGCAGTACTTC. Residues: CASSYSTGPYEQYF.

V gene TRBV6-1 combines with J gene TRBJ2-3, with D unresolved. V dropped 7 bases and J dropped 2 bases, with 10 bases sitting between them. This CDR3 comprises 13 residues. Germline loops: CDR1 MNHNS, CDR2 SASEGT. In nucleotides, the CDR3 is TGTGCCAGCACTCTAACCTTCACAGATACGCAGTATTTT. Translation gives CASTLTFTDTQYF.

The rearrangement uses TRBV6-1 and TRBJ2-6; unclear D gene. This CDR3 is built from 16 residues. Germline V gene lookup returns CDR1 MNHNS and CDR2 SASEGT. Between the trimmed V and J ends, which lost 2 bases and 0 bases, there was a span of 8 bases. The CDR3 reads CASSESPNSGANVLTF. CDR3 DNA sequence: TGTGCCAGCAGTGAATCCCCCAACTCTGGGGCCAACGTCCTGACTTTC.

The CDR3 bases are TGTGCCACCAGCAGTGGTTGGGCCCCTCAAGAGACCCAGTACTTC. Translated, it gives CATSSGWAPQETQYF. The chain combines TRBV15 with TRBJ2-5; no reliable D call. Germline CDR1 LNHNV, CDR2 YYDKDF (reference sequence). The CDR3 covers 15 residues. The germline V and J ends were trimmed by 3 bases and 2 bases, with 13 bases remaining between them.